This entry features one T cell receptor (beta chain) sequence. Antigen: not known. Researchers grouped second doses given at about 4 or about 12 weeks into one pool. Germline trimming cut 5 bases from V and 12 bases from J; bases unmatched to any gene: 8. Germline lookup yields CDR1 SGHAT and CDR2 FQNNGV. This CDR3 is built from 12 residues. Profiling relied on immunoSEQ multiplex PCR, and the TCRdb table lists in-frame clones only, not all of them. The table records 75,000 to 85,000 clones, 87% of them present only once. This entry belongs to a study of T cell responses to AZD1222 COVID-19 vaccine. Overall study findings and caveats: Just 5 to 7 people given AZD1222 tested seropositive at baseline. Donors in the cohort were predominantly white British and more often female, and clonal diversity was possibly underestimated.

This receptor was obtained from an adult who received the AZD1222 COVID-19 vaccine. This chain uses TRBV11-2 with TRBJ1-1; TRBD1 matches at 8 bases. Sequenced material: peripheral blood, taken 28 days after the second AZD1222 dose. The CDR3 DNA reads TGTGCCAGCAGCACAGACAGGGGAAGGACTTTCTTT. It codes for CASSTDRGRTFF.